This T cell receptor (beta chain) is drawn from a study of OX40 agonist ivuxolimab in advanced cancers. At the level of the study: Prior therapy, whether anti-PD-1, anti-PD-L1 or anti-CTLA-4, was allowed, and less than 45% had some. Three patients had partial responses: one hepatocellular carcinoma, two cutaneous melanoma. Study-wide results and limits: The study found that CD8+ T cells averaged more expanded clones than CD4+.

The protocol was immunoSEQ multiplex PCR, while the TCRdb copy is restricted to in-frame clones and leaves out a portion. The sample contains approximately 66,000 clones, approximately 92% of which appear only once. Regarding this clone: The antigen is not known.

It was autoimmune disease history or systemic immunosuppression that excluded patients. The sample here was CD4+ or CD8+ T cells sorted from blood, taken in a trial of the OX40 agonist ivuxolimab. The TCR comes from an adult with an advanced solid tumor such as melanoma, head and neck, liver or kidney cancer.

CDR3 region: CASPRSFYGYTF. The CDR3 DNA follows: TGTGCCTCTCCCCGCAGCTTCTATGGCTACACCTTC. V usage is TRBV30 and J usage is TRBJ1-2; D is unresolved. This CDR3 is built from 12 residues. V was pared by 7 bases and J by 4 bases, with 13 bases between. Per the germline V gene, CDR1 is GTSNPN and CDR2 is SVGIG (reference sequence).